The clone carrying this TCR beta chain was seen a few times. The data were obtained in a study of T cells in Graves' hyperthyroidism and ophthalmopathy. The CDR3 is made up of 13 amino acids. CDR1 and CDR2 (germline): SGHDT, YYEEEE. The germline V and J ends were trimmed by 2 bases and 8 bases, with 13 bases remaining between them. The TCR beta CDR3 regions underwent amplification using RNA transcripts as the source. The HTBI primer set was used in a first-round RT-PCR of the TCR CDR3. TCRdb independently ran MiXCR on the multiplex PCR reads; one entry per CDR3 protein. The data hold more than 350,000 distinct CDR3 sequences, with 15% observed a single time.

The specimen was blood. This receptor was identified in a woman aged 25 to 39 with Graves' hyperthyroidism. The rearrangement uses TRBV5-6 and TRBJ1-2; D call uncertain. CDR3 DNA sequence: TGTGCCAGCAGCTTAGGGTATCGACACGGCTACACCTTC. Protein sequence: CASSLGYRHGYTF.